This TCR beta chain originates from a study of blood T cell repertoires in COVID-19. Germline assignment: CDR1 SNHLY and CDR2 FYNNEI. Trimming cost V 1 base and J 0 bases, with 10 bases left between them. The CDR3 contains 15 residues. Original processing methods: Reference gene primers were amplified, and this amplification served to estimate nucleated cell counts. TCRdb's copy holds only in-frame clones and misses some; the assay was immunoSEQ multiplex PCR. The V and J calls and clone size come from that table; D and trimming were worked out from the DNA. Among approximately 100,000 clones listed, around nine tenths were seen once.

Sequencing used peripheral blood. V usage is TRBV2 and J usage is TRBJ2-7; D possibly corresponds to TRBD2 (6 bases). The clonotype comes from a human donor with COVID-19, enrolled during active disease. The donor label of this sample is uncertain. The chain's CDR3 is CASSEGGGNSYEQYF. CDR3 DNA sequence: TGTGCCAGCAGTGAAGGAGGAGGGAACTCCTACGAGCAGTACTTC.